Presented here are 5 T cell receptor beta chains from one specimen sequenced in a study of response to subunit inactivated influenza vaccine. Via MiXCR, TCRdb re-called the RT-PCR reads, giving one row per CDR3 protein. The sample yields about 540,000 distinct CDR3 sequences, 11% to 15% seen once. This sample comprised PBMCs from blood, obtained 11 to 12 days after vaccination. The receptors stem from a man between 50 and 59 years old who received an inactivated influenza vaccine.

This clonotype was counted at least ten times. The chain carries TRBV12-3 or TRBV12-4 and TRBJ2-2, with D unclear. V lost 3 bases to trimming and J lost 4 bases, with 6 bases between them. The length of the CDR3 is 13 residues. The CDR3 region is CASSLAATGELFF. In DNA, the CDR3 is TGTGCCAGCAGTTTGGCAGCCACCGGGGAGCTGTTTTTT.

This sequence joins TRBV5-1 and TRBJ1-1; D is uncertain. The CDR3 is 14 residues long. Trimming left V 0 bases short and J 5 bases short, with 11 bases between. Germline V CDR1 and CDR2: SGHRS, YFSETQ. The CDR3 sequence: CASSLEVQGTEAFF. DNA of the CDR3: TGCGCCAGCAGCTTGGAGGTCCAAGGGACTGAAGCTTTCTTT.

This clonotype was counted only a few times. This chain uses TRBV19 with TRBJ1-5; no firm D call. V was shortened by 5 bases and J by 5 bases, with 10 bases between the two germline ends. This CDR3 region has 13 residues. Germline CDR1 LNHDA, CDR2 SQIVND (reference sequence). CDR3 amino acids: CASSYGLDQPQHF. For the CDR3, the DNA is TGTGCCAGTAGTTACGGTCTCGATCAGCCCCAGCATTTT.

The chain's CDR3 is CASSPGGETDTQYF. The CDR3 DNA follows: TGTGCCAGCAGTCCAGGGGGGGAAACAGATACGCAGTATTTT. The chain combines TRBV12-3 or TRBV12-4 with TRBJ2-3, with D perhaps given as TRBD1 or TRBD2 (7 bases each). This CDR3 contains 14 residues. V gave up 5 bases and J gave up 3 bases, with 12 bases separating them.

This clonotype was picked up a small number of times. The chain is built from TRBV2 and TRBJ1-1; 8 nucleotides align to TRBD1. This CDR3 has 13 residues. Germline CDR1 SNHLY, CDR2 FYNNEI. V was clipped by 4 bases and J by 4 bases; unmatched bases: 2. The CDR3 loop is CASSGQGFTEAFF. DNA for the CDR3: TGTGCCAGCAGTGGACAGGGGTTCACTGAAGCTTTCTTT.